This TCR beta chain is drawn from a study of Graves' ophthalmopathy and Graves' hyperthyroidism. Germline V gives CDR1 SNHLY, CDR2 FYNNEI. This CDR3 comprises 15 residues. V gave up 7 bases and J gave up 2 bases, with 15 bases separating them. From fresh peripheral blood, 8 to 10 ml in volume, the PBMCs were obtained. A few counts support this clonotype. Its target is unknown. Study outcomes and limitations: Ophthalmopathy could be told apart from stable hyperthyroidism by a 13-signature model (about 88% sensitivity, 80% to 84% specificity).

Amplified TCR beta CDR3 regions were obtained using RNA transcripts as template. HTBI-primed RT-PCR formed the first round, and a multiplex PCR formed the second. From the multiplex PCR reads, TCRdb called clonotypes with MiXCR, one entry per CDR3 protein. The data contain 600,000 to 650,000 distinct CDR3 sequences, 22% of them seen just once; the ten biggest clones take up around 7%. This chain uses TRBV2 with TRBJ1-5; no clear D. Sequencing was carried out using peripheral blood. This clonotype was sampled from a woman aged 18-29 years with stable Graves' hyperthyroidism. Some clones in this sample may be carry-over from other donors' samples. This chain's CDR3 is CASNGVPFGNQPQHF. CDR3 in DNA: TGTGCCAGCAATGGGGTCCCCTTTGGCAATCAGCCCCAGCATTTT.